This T cell receptor beta chain was recovered during a study of cytomegalovirus exposure and HLA in healthy donors. Study results and limitations: With later analysis, a missense DCLRE1C variant became linked to TCR beta V- and J-gene trimming.

The CDR3 contains 15 residues. Deletions cut 0 bases from V and 2 bases from J, with 9 bases between. Germline V gene sequence: CDR1 SGHRS, CDR2 YFSETQ. Researchers ran the PCR with 60 Vbeta and 13 Jbeta primers. Sequencing was performed with immunoSEQ multiplex PCR; in TCRdb, only in-frame clones are kept and a portion is missing. The sample yields around 120,000 clones, about 80% seen once. For this clone: Its antigen is unidentified.

The chain joins TRBV5-1 to TRBJ2-4; tentative D call: TRBD1 (5 bases). The source of this sequence is a man aged 60 to 75 in good health and CMV-seropositive. The material sequenced was PBMCs. The CDR3 DNA is TGCGCCAGCAGCTTGGCCCCAGGGTCCAAAAACATTCAGTACTTC. Its translation is CASSLAPGSKNIQYF. Full variable domain (outside the CDR3, taken from reference TRBV5-1 and TRBJ2-4): KAGVTQTPRYLIKTRGQQVTLSCSPISGHRSVSWYQQTPGQGLQFLFEYFSETQRNKGNFPGRFSGRQFSNSRSEMNVSTLELGDSALYLCASSLAPGSKNIQYFGAGTRLSVL.